Here is one TCR beta chain with its context. Its specificity is unknown. CDR3 length: 14 amino acids. Germline assignment: CDR1 SNHLY and CDR2 FYNNEI. Trimming left V 2 bases short and J 7 bases short, with 13 bases between. CD4+ and CD8+ T cells were sorted from PBMCs. Sequencing relied on a cDNA template that was reverse transcribed from extracted RNA. Using immunoSEQ multiplex PCR, the repertoire was profiled, and TCRdb retains in-frame clones only, with some absent. This sample carries around 250,000 clones, roughly two thirds of them seen once, and the ten largest clones take around 1.2%. The data are from a study of CD8+ T cells in alopecia areata. General study points: Sequencing of scalp samples also includes resident alphabeta T cells from normal skin. Mouse data revealed clearer TCR sharing than patient data did, a gap possibly tied to HLA.

Sequencing used CD4+ T cells sorted from blood, obtained at week 0. This chain uses TRBV2 with TRBJ2-3; D could derive from TRBD1 or TRBD2 (5 bases each). The TCR originated in a human donor with alopecia areata. For the CDR3, the DNA is TGTGCCAGCAGTGAAACCTCTGGGGGTAATACGCAGTATTTT. It is translated as CASSETSGGNTQYF.